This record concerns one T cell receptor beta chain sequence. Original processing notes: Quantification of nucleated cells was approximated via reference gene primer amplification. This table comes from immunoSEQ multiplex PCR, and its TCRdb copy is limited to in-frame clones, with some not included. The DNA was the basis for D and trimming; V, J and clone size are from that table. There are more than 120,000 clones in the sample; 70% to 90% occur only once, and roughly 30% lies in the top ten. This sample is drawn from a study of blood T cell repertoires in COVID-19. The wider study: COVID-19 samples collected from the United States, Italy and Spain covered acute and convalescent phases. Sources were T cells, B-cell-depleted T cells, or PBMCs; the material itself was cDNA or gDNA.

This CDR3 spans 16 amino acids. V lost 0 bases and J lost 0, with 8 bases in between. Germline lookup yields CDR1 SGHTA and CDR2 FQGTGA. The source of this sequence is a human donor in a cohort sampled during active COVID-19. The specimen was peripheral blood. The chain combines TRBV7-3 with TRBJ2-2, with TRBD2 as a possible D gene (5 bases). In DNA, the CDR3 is TGTGCCAGCAGCTTAACGCCGGGGACGAACACCGGGGAGCTGTTTTTT. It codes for CASSLTPGTNTGELFF.